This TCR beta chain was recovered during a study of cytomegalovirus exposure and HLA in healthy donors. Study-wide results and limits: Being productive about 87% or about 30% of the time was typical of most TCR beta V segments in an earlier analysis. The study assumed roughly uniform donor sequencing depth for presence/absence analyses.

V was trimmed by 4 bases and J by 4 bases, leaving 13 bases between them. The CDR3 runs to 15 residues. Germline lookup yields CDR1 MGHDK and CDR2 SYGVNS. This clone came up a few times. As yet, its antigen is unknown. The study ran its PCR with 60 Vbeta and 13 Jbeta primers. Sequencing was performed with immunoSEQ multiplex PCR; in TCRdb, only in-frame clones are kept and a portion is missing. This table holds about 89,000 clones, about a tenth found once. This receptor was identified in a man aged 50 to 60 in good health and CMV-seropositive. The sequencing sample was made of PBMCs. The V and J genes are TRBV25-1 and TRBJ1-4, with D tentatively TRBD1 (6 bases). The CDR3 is CASSVAGAGNEKLFF. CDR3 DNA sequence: TGTGCCAGCAGTGTGGCGGGGGCGGGTAATGAAAAACTGTTTTTT.